The T cell receptor (beta chain) described here comes from a study of OX40 agonist ivuxolimab in advanced cancers. The V end was cut by 1 base, the J end by 0 bases, with 13 bases between. Germline assignment: CDR1 GTSNPN and CDR2 SVGIG (reference sequence). This CDR3 has 17 amino acids. Here immunoSEQ multiplex PCR was the method, and the copy in TCRdb shows in-frame clones only, minus some. The table includes approximately 84,000 clones, approximately 90% detected once. This chain connects TRBV30 to TRBJ1-6, with a possible D match to TRBD1 (6 bases). The TCR was taken from an adult with an advanced solid tumor such as melanoma, head and neck, liver or kidney cancer. The sequencing used CD4+ or CD8+ T cells sorted from blood, collected in a trial of the OX40 agonist ivuxolimab. For the CDR3, the DNA is TGTGCCTGGAGTGCCTCCAGGGGCACCTCCTATAATTCACCCCTCCACTTT. It encodes CAWSASRGTSYNSPLHF.